The TCR beta chain under discussion was sequenced for a study of vaccination and CD4 T cells after COVID-19. Treatment specified: approximately 9-day PBMC culture with coronavirus spike peptide pools or control peptides (ViraFEST assay). In this sample, this clonotype turned up a few times. Its specificity is not known. Once obtained from cultured CD4+ T cells, the DNA was sequenced using the Oncomine TCR Beta short-read assay. TCRdb re-derived calls from the PCR reads in MiXCR, one entry per CDR3 protein. The data contain approximately 9,700 distinct CDR3 sequences, approximately 29% of them singletons. CDR1 and CDR2 from the germline V gene are MNHNS and SASEGT. After removal of 11 bases from V and 1 base from J, the junction contained 7 bases not matched to a gene. The length of the CDR3 is 14 residues.

This chain joins TRBV6-1 and TRBJ2-1; TRBD2 agrees at 8 bases. The clonotype was recovered from a human donor who had recovered from COVID-19. Sequencing used CD4+ T cells from blood, cultured in vitro, obtained after SARS-CoV-2 vaccination. CDR3 protein: CALQRERSYNEQFF. In DNA, the CDR3 is TGTGCCCTGCAGCGGGAGAGGTCCTACAATGAGCAGTTCTTC.